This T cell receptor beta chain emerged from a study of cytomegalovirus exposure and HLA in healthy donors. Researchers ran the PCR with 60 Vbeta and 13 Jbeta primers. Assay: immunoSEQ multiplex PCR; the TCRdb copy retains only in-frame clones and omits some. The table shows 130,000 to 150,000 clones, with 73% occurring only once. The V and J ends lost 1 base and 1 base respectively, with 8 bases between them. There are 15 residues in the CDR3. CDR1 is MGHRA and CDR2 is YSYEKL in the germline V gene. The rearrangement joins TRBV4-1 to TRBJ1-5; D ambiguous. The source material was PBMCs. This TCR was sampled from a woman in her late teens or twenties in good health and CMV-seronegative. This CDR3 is CASSQGGASNQPQHF. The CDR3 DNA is TGCGCCAGCAGCCAAGGCGGAGCAAGCAATCAGCCCCAGCATTTT.